The present entry profiles one T cell receptor beta chain with its context. As yet, its antigen is unknown. The use of a sample-barcoded 5' primer and a J-beta primer mix characterized a second PCR of roughly 7 to 11 cycles. All cDNA molecules were each tagged by a template-switch adaptor with 12 random nucleotides. Via MiXCR, TCRdb re-called the 5' RACE reads, giving one row per CDR3 protein. The sample records roughly 790,000 distinct CDR3 sequences, 40% to 45% being singletons. This specimen comes from a study of blood T cells in healthy people across ages. Study-wide results and limits: When one million T cells were used, diversity estimates were thought to be underestimates. CMV infection status of these donors was not known. PBMCs left unsorted prevented a conclusive naive versus antigen-experienced comparison.

The germline V gene encodes CDR1 DFQATT and CDR2 SNEGSKA (reference sequence). The CDR3 has 14 amino acids. Trimming removed 3 bases from V and 0 bases from J, with 6 bases in between. This chain connects TRBV20-1 to TRBJ2-6; D is unclear. Material: blood. The source is an older woman in good health. In nucleotides, the CDR3 is TGCAGTGCTAGTACGAACTCTGGGGCCAACGTCCTGACTTTC. Protein: CSASTNSGANVLTF.